This T cell receptor beta chain was sequenced during a study of T-cell reconstitution after alpha-beta-depleted transplantation in children. This clonotype appeared many times. V shed 0 bases and J shed 3 bases, with 9 bases lying between them. The germline V gene encodes CDR1 LGHNA and CDR2 YSLEER. The CDR3 is made up of 15 amino acids. Unique molecular identifiers were used in preparing the TCRbeta library. A single record per CDR3 protein comes from TCRdb applying MiXCR to the PCR reads. The table shows a few hundred thousand distinct CDR3 sequences, with 8.5% to 10% occurring only once. The material sequenced was PBMCs from the stem cell graft donor, taken from the stem cell graft. The TCR originated in a human donor who donated a stem cell graft to a child with acute lymphoblastic leukemia. V is TRBV4-3 and J is TRBJ2-1, with a weak D call TRBD2 (5 bases). CDR3 DNA sequence: TGCGCCAGCAGCCAAGAGCCGGGGATCTACAATGAGCAGTTCTTC. Its translation is CASSQEPGIYNEQFF.